Shown below are 30 T cell receptor beta chains from a single sample sequenced in a study of blood T cell repertoires in COVID-19. Method: immunoSEQ multiplex PCR; TCRdb's copy keeps in-frame clones and lacks some. Among 120,000 to 150,000 clones, around 80% were seen once, and the ten largest hold approximately 6.5%. The sequenced sample consisted of peripheral blood. The receptors were gathered from a human donor in a cohort sampled during active COVID-19.

The chain couples TRBV19 to TRBJ1-4, with D perhaps matching TRBD1 (5 bases). CDR1 and CDR2 (germline): LNHDA, SQIVND (reference sequence). V dropped 11 bases and J dropped 8 bases, with 18 bases sitting between them. CDR3 length equals 13 residues. The CDR3 is CAPRPGGKEKLFF. The CDR3 DNA reads as TGTGCCCCCCGACCGGGGGGGAAAGAAAAACTGTTTTTT.

The chain combines TRBV6-2 or TRBV6-3 with TRBJ1-2; weak D call: TRBD1 (5 bases). The CDR3 contains 14 residues. CDR1 and CDR2 from the germline V gene are MNHEY and SVGEGT. The V end lost 5 bases, the J end lost 6 bases, and 16 bases lay between the germline ends. CDR3 protein: CASSRAGFKDGYTF. For the CDR3, the DNA is TGTGCCAGCAGTCGTGCAGGGTTTAAGGATGGCTACACCTTC.

The gene calls are TRBV30 and TRBJ1-1; no reliable D call. Germline lookup yields CDR1 GTSNPN and CDR2 SVGIG (reference sequence). The CDR3 contains 11 residues. Trimming took off 3 bases at V and 6 bases at J, with 8 bases between the two ends. The CDR3 nucleotides are TGTGCCTGGAGATTAGAGCCTGAAGCTTTCTTT. Protein: CAWRLEPEAFF.

The chain uses TRBV7-6 and TRBJ1-6; 9 bases agree with TRBD1. The germline CDR1 and CDR2 sequences are SGHVS and FNYEAQ. V lost 1 base to trimming and J lost 9 bases; unmatched junction nucleotides: 4. The CDR3 runs to 15 residues. CDR3 DNA: TGTGCCAGCAGCTTAGAAGGGACAGGGATTTCACCCCTCCACTTT. Its protein is CASSLEGTGISPLHF.

The chain uses TRBV27 and TRBJ2-1, with a tentative D call TRBD2 (6 bases). V shed 3 bases and J shed 0 bases, with 6 bases lying between them. This CDR3 has 14 amino acids. From germline, CDR1 is MNHEY and CDR2 SMNVEV (reference sequence). In DNA, the CDR3 is TGTGCCAGCAGTTTTAGCGGCTCCTACAATGAGCAGTTCTTC. It is translated as CASSFSGSYNEQFF.

This clone was seen only once. This chain connects TRBV9 to TRBJ1-1; D unresolved. This CDR3 spans 15 amino acids. CDR1 is SGDLS and CDR2 is YYNGEE in the germline V gene. The V end lost 4 bases, the J end lost 0 bases, and 13 bases lay between the germline ends. The CDR3 DNA sequence: TGTGCCAGCAGCCCTTACCCCGGGGTGAACACTGAAGCTTTCTTT. Translation: CASSPYPGVNTEAFF.

The CDR3 DNA reads TGTGCCAGCAGTTACAGGGGGGGATCTGGAAACACCATATATTTT. Residues: CASSYRGGSGNTIYF. The chain couples TRBV6-5 to TRBJ1-3; a weak D match, TRBD1 (6 bases). CDR1 and CDR2 (germline): MNHEY, SVGAGI. This CDR3 has 15 residues. The V and J ends lost 2 bases and 1 base respectively, with 9 bases between them.

The chain employs TRBV5-1 and TRBJ1-2, with TRBD1 matching over 8 bases. Looked up from germline, CDR1 is SGHRS and CDR2 is YFSETQ. The CDR3 has 16 residues. With 5 bases clipped from V and 4 bases from J, the junction kept 13 bases outside the gene matches. CDR3 in DNA: TGCGCCAGCAGATATCACCGGGACAGGAATGGCTATGGCTACACCTTC. This translates into CASRYHRDRNGYGYTF.

This clone was observed a few times. In DNA, the CDR3 is TGTGCCAGCAGTGAGGACAGGGGGCCGGGTGAGCAGTTCTTC. Residues: CASSEDRGPGEQFF. The chain joins TRBV2 to TRBJ2-1; 11 nucleotides agree with TRBD1. The ends lost 3 bases at V and 9 bases at J; junction bases unmatched: 4. The CDR3 consists of 14 residues. Per germline, CDR1 SNHLY and CDR2 FYNNEI.

The rearrangement links TRBV7-9 to TRBJ1-6, with D possibly being TRBD1 (6 bases). CDR3 length: 18 amino acids. The V gene lost 5 bases and the J gene lost 2 bases, with 19 bases spanning the gap. Germline CDR1 SEHNR, CDR2 FQNEAQ (reference sequence). This CDR3 is CASSDDRQAAAYNSPLHF. Written as DNA, the CDR3 is TGTGCCAGCAGCGACGATCGACAGGCGGCAGCCTATAATTCACCCCTCCACTTT.

This chain connects TRBV6-5 to TRBJ2-7; D may be TRBD2 (6 bases). Germline values: CDR1 MNHEY, CDR2 SVGAGI. The CDR3 totals 13 residues. V gave up 0 bases and J gave up 5 bases, with 8 bases separating them. CDR3 protein: CASSYSPGDEQYF. CDR3 coding DNA: TGTGCCAGCAGTTACTCACCGGGGGACGAGCAGTACTTC.

The rearrangement joins TRBV21-1 to TRBJ2-5; TRBD2, the D gene given by the table, was not confirmed from the DNA. TRBV21-1 has pseudogene status. The CDR3 loop spans 14 amino acids. Written as DNA, the CDR3 is TGTGCCAGCAGTGCGGGAAAGGGTGGGGGACCGGAGTACTTC. As protein: CASSAGKGGGPEYF.

J is TRBJ1-1 and V is TRBV5-6; no firm D call. The V gene lost 0 bases and the J gene lost 2 bases, with 2 bases spanning the gap. Germline loops: CDR1 SGHDT, CDR2 YYEEEE. The CDR3 length is 12 residues. The CDR3 region is CASSLVNTEAFF. CDR3 coding DNA: TGTGCCAGCAGCTTGGTAAACACTGAAGCTTTCTTT.

The chain uses TRBV19 and TRBJ2-1, with a tentative D call TRBD1 (6 bases). Trimming took 5 bases from V and 3 from J, leaving 11 bases between them. In germline, CDR1 is LNHDA, CDR2 SQIVND (reference sequence). This CDR3 is built from 14 residues. CDR3 DNA: TGTGCCAGTAGTTCGGACAGTTTCTACAATGAGCAGTTCTTC. It yields the protein CASSSDSFYNEQFF.

Comments on this clone: A read error may account for a junction end that differs from germline. The chain combines TRBV12-3 or TRBV12-4 with TRBJ2-3, with 16 positions matching TRBD2. CDR3 length equals 13 residues. This CDR3 is CASSGTSGGANHF. The CDR3 region has the DNA TGTGCCAGCAGCGGGACTAGCGGGGGGGCTAACCATTTT.

This clone was counted only a few times. Other DNA sequences of this sample code for an identical CDR3. The rearrangement uses TRBV4-2 and TRBJ1-4, with 7 nucleotides matching TRBD1. Germline V gene lookup returns CDR1 LGHNA and CDR2 YNFKEQ. The length of the CDR3 is 15 residues. V shed 0 bases and J 2 bases; nucleotides not matched to a gene: 0. The CDR3 DNA reads TGTGCCAGCAGCCAAGAAGGGGGCACTAATGAAAAACTGTTTTTT. Protein: CASSQEGGTNEKLFF.

This chain connects TRBV11-2 to TRBJ2-3; 8 positions agree with TRBD1. The germline V gene encodes CDR1 SGHAT and CDR2 FQNNGV. V lost 5 bases, J lost 5 bases, and 9 bases stayed unmatched. The CDR3 contains 15 residues. CDR3 in amino acids: CASSLTGGLRDTQYF. CDR3 DNA: TGTGCCAGCAGCCTCACAGGGGGACTTAGAGATACGCAGTATTTT.

This clone appeared once. This chain links TRBV6-1 with TRBJ2-1; possible D gene TRBD1, 6 bases. V was cut by 1 base and J by 8 bases, with 12 bases left in between. The CDR3 extends over 14 amino acids. The germline gives CDR1 MNHNS, CDR2 SASEGT. The CDR3 loop reads CASSEGLQGYEQFF. CDR3 nucleotides: TGTGCCAGCAGTGAAGGGTTACAGGGCTATGAGCAGTTCTTC.

The chain links TRBV2 to TRBJ2-3; D not resolved. V gave up 6 bases and J gave up 0 bases, with 13 bases separating them. CDR3 length equals 15 residues. Germline V gene sequence: CDR1 SNHLY, CDR2 FYNNEI. CDR3 sequence reads: CASRVVGLSTDTQYF. In DNA form, the CDR3 reads TGTGCCAGCAGGGTGGTGGGCTTAAGCACAGATACGCAGTATTTT. Full variable domain (outside the CDR3, taken from reference TRBV2 and TRBJ2-3): EPEVTQTPSHQVTQMGQEVILRCVPISNHLYFYWYRQILGQKVEFLVSFYNNEISEKSEIFDDQFSVERPDGSNFTLKIRSTKLEDSAMYFCASRVVGLSTDTQYFGPGTRLTVL.

This clone has only one observation. The chain recombines TRBV9 with TRBJ1-3, with unresolved D. The CDR3 extends over 16 amino acids. Trimming shortened V by 3 bases and J by 2 bases, and 15 bases separated the two germline ends. CDR1 and CDR2 (germline): SGDLS, YYNGEE. As DNA, the CDR3 is TGTGCCAGCAGCGATCGAGCCCGCAGGCCTGGAAACACCATATATTTT. Amino acid sequence: CASSDRARRPGNTIYF. Full variable domain (rest looked up from reference TRBV9 and TRBJ1-3): DSGVTQTPKHLITATGQRVTLRCSPRSGDLSVYWYQQSLDQGLQFLIQYYNGEERAKGNILERFSAQQFPDLHSELNLSSLELGDSALYFCASSDRARRPGNTIYFGEGSWLTVV.

This chain links TRBV7-2 with TRBJ2-5; TRBD1 aligns across 12 bases. In germline, CDR1 is SGHTA, CDR2 FQGNSA. The trim removed 5 bases at V and 5 bases at J, leaving 9 bases unmatched. The CDR3 is made up of 16 amino acids. CDR3 amino acids: CASSQGDRGPRETQYF. The CDR3 DNA is TGTGCCAGCAGCCAAGGGGACAGGGGGCCAAGGGAGACCCAGTACTTC.

The chain's CDR3 is CASSGPGTSGDTDTQYF. The CDR3 DNA sequence: TGTGCCAGCAGCGGCCCGGGGACTAGCGGGGATACAGATACGCAGTATTTT. This chain connects TRBV9 to TRBJ2-3; TRBD2 agrees at 13 bases. This CDR3 is built from 17 residues. The J segment lost 3 bases and the V segment lost 3 bases, leaving 7 bases of the junction unmatched. Germline CDR1 is SGDLS and CDR2 is YYNGEE.

The chain uses TRBV10-3 and TRBJ2-5; D gene unclear. Germline values: CDR1 ENHRY, CDR2 SYGVKD. Trimming stripped 3 bases from V and 7 bases from J, with 9 bases between. This CDR3 is 12 amino acids long. The CDR3 is CAISESQRTQYF. CDR3 nucleotide sequence: TGTGCCATCAGTGAAAGCCAGCGGACCCAGTACTTC.

The chain couples TRBV11-3 to TRBJ2-2; a possible D gene is TRBD1 (6 bases). V was shortened by 1 base and J by 1 base, with 7 bases between the two germline ends. Per germline, CDR1 SGHNT and CDR2 YENEEA. The CDR3 is made up of 15 amino acids. The CDR3 DNA reads as TGTGCCAGCAGCTTAGGGGGACAGAACACCGGGGAGCTGTTTTTT. This sequence encodes CASSLGGQNTGELFF.

V usage is TRBV19 and J usage is TRBJ2-2, with 7 bases matching TRBD1. Germline-derived CDR1 and CDR2 are LNHDA and SQIVND (reference sequence). V shed 7 bases, J shed 1 base, and the junction held 15 bases outside the gene matches. CDR3 size: 18 residues. CDR3 sequence: CASNPTGWRPGNTGELFF. CDR3 in DNA: TGTGCCAGTAACCCGACAGGGTGGCGGCCCGGGAACACCGGGGAGCTGTTTTTT.

The chain carries TRBV4-3 and TRBJ1-6; 8 bases map to TRBD1. The length of the CDR3 is 19 residues. Germline-derived CDR1 and CDR2 are LGHNA and YSLEER. V gave up 1 base and J gave up 0 bases; unmatched junction bases: 8. CDR3 residues: CASSQGPGQASSYNSPLHF. In DNA, the CDR3 is TGCGCCAGCAGCCAAGGGCCGGGACAGGCCTCCTCCTATAATTCACCCCTCCACTTT.

The chain carries TRBV7-8 and TRBJ2-7, with D maybe TRBD1 (6 bases). The V gene's germline CDR1 is SGHVS and CDR2 FQNEAQ. CDR3 size: 13 residues. With 2 bases removed from V and 6 bases from J, the gap between germline ends came to 11 bases. CDR3 sequence reads: CASSLSGVGEQYF. CDR3 nucleotides: TGTGCCAGCAGCTTATCAGGGGTCGGCGAGCAGTACTTC.

The V and J genes are TRBV6-5 and TRBJ1-6; D is ambiguous. CDR1 and CDR2 (germline): MNHEY, SVGAGI. V shed 6 bases and J shed 10 bases, with 16 bases lying between them. The CDR3 runs to 14 residues. The CDR3 DNA reads as TGTGCCAGCAGCGGTTTAAGCCTTAACTCACCCCTCCACTTT. Its protein product is CASSGLSLNSPLHF.

The chain is built from TRBV9 and TRBJ1-2, with TRBD1 matching over 10 bases. Unmatched junction bases numbered 4, after V lost 3 bases and J lost 2 bases. The CDR3 sequence is 15 residues long. Germline loops: CDR1 SGDLS, CDR2 YYNGEE. CDR3 bases: TGTGCCAGCAGCGGTCGGACAGGGGGGAACTATGGCTACACCTTC. Its translation: CASSGRTGGNYGYTF.

The chain couples TRBV12-3 or TRBV12-4 to TRBJ1-5; 7 nucleotides match TRBD1. Germline trimming cut 6 bases from V and 7 bases from J; bases unmatched to any gene: 6. The CDR3 consists of 13 residues. CDR3 nucleotides: TGTGCCAGCAGCGACAGGGATTGGCAGCCCCAGCATTTT. Its protein product is CASSDRDWQPQHF.